Listed below are T cell receptor beta chains from one sample, sequenced in a study of identifying expanded T cells in peripheral blood. Only in-frame clones appear in the TCRdb table, and some are missing; sequencing was by immunoSEQ multiplex PCR. Of 80,000 to 95,000 clones listed, roughly 88% were seen once; the top ten hold around 4.1%. Sequenced material: blood. The origin of the receptors is a person aged 18-70 years in good health. Each CDR3 is given without its conserved first and last residue. A D gene is named only where the DNA matches it firmly. Clone size appears in some rows only: once, few, many, or a class for an expanded clone.

TRBV5-1 13 few TRBD1 ASSLGTDSNQPQH
TRBV30 12 . . AWSVGGATDTQY
TRBV21-1 16 . . ASSKEASGRTISYEQY
TRBV5-1 12 . . ASSFMQGTDTQY
TRBV7-6 14 . . ASSLEVSFSGNTIY
TRBV10-3 13 . . AISVTGVVGYGYT
TRBV13 13 . . ASSLEGHTSSEQY
TRBV7-6 13 . . ASSLGAGAGGELF
TRBV9 13 once TRBD1 ASSPGQGRTYEQY
TRBV27 14 . TRBD2 ASSFLSGDPTDTQY
TRBV7-8 9 . . ASSEAGELF
TRBV19 12 few TRBD1 ASSGGQRFHGYT
TRBV2 12 few TRBD1 ASIKDRTNYGYT
TRBV4-2 11 . TRBD1 ASSSRTGVGYT
TRBV5-1 16 . . ASSLGQTELSGANVLT
TRBV9 11 . . ASSSNPENEQY
TRBV27 12 . . ASSLGGSTDTQY
TRBV6-6 14 . TRBD1 ASSYKGGAGTYEQY
TRBV27 13 once . ASSLSWAGANVLT
TRBV5-4 12 . . ASSLGGQTYEQY
TRBV30 12 . . AWRSTVSGNTIY
TRBV6-5 13 . . ASSYSAAGPMGYT
TRBV29-1 12 . . SVGGGYSNQPQH
TRBV19 12 . . ASSIQLQGYEQY
TRBV28 13 . TRBD2 ASSHPGGYADTQY
TRBV4-3 13 . . ASSQDLVNDYEQY
TRBV18 10 . . ASSPDRYEQY